The rows below give T cell receptor beta chains drawn from one sample of a study of post-analysis software for immune sequencing data. Via MiXCR, TCRdb re-called the PCR reads, giving one row per CDR3 protein. The repertoire holds hundreds of thousands of distinct CDR3 sequences, with roughly three fifths as singletons. Sequencing was done on a sample of blood. The receptor set was obtained from a girl aged 2-10 years with multiple sclerosis. Both conserved end residues are part of each CDR3. Fields, in order: clone size, V gene, D gene, J gene, CDR3 DNA, CDR3 protein. A D gene is named only where the DNA matches it firmly. A clone size is listed for some rows: how often the clone was seen (once, few, many), or a class if it is expanded.

NA	TRBV12-3/TRBV12-4	NA	TRBJ2-7	TGTGCCAGCAGCCGGACCCCTCTGGCAAACGGTGAGCAGTACTTC	CASSRTPLANGEQYF
once	TRBV20-1	NA	TRBJ1-5	TGCAGTGCTACCCTCGGGCCAGGGGTAAATCAGCCCCAGCATTTT	CSATLGPGVNQPQHF
NA	TRBV5-1	NA	TRBJ2-7	TGCGCCAGCAGCTTGGAGGGCGGCAGGGAGTACTTC	CASSLEGGREYF
NA	TRBV7-9	NA	TRBJ2-5	TGTGCCAGCAGCTTAGGTTCCAGGGGAGAGACCCAGTACTTC	CASSLGSRGETQYF
few	TRBV3-1	NA	TRBJ2-2	TGTGCCAGCAGCCAAGATCGGCACGGGGAGCTGTTTTTT	CASSQDRHGELFF
few	TRBV20-1	NA	TRBJ2-5	TGCAGTGCTAGACGGCTCCAAGAGACCCAGTACTTC	CSARRLQETQYF
NA	TRBV6-5	TRBD2	TRBJ2-1	TGTGCCAGCAGTTACGGGGGGGAGGCCTACAATGAGCAGTTCTTC	CASSYGGEAYNEQFF
NA	TRBV6-2/TRBV6-3	TRBD2	TRBJ2-1	TGTGCCAGCAGTTCAGCGGGGGGGCCAAACAATGAGCAGTTCTTC	CASSSAGGPNNEQFF
NA	TRBV20-1	NA	TRBJ2-5	TGCAGTGCTCCGTCCGGGACGGGGGGCGAGACCCAGTACTTC	CSAPSGTGGETQYF
few	TRBV24-1	NA	TRBJ2-5	TGTGCCACCAGCACGGACTCTCGAGATCCCCAGTACTTC	CATSTDSRDPQYF
once	TRBV4-3	NA	TRBJ2-3	TGCGCCAGCAGCCAAGATTGGACTGCCCTTAGCACAGATACGCAGTATTTT	CASSQDWTALSTDTQYF
NA	TRBV4-2	TRBD1	TRBJ2-3	TGTGCCAGCGCCGAAAGACAGGGGGTCACAGATACGCAGTATTTT	CASAERQGVTDTQYF
NA	TRBV7-9	NA	TRBJ2-3	TGTGCCAGCGGGGTCTTCACAGATACGCAGTATTTT	CASGVFTDTQYF
few	TRBV7-9	NA	TRBJ2-4	TGTGCCAGCAGCTCCTATCCCGGGACGGGAAACATTCAGTACTTC	CASSSYPGTGNIQYF
NA	TRBV29-1	NA	TRBJ1-1	TGCAGCGTTGTTCCTCCGAACACTGAAGCTTTCTTT	CSVVPPNTEAFF
NA	TRBV5-6	NA	TRBJ1-2	TGTGCCAGCAGCCTGGACCTAGGGAATTCCTTTACCGGCTACACCTTC	CASSLDLGNSFTGYTF
NA	TRBV20-1	NA	TRBJ1-5	TGCAGTGCTAGGGAGGTCCTGAATCAGCCCCAGCATTTT	CSAREVLNQPQHF
NA	TRBV6-6	NA	TRBJ2-1	TGTGCCGCCTCTCGGAGGGCCGGGGATGAGCAGTTCTTC	CAASRRAGDEQFF
NA	TRBV21-1	NA	TRBJ2-7	TGTACCAGCAGTAAGCTTTGCCGGGACCGGTCCTACGAGCAGTACTTC	CTSSKLCRDRSYEQYF
NA	TRBV20-1	TRBD2	TRBJ2-3	TGCAGTGCGTCCCGGGGAGCGGGAGGCGCAGATACGCAGTATTTT	CSASRGAGGADTQYF
few	TRBV9	NA	TRBJ2-1	TGTGCCAGCAGCCCAAACTCTAGGGAGCAGTTCTTC	CASSPNSREQFF
few	TRBV5-1	NA	TRBJ2-5	TGCGCCAGCAGCTCCTCCGACGCTGAGCAGTACTTC	CASSSSDAEQYF
NA	TRBV11-2	TRBD1	TRBJ1-2	TGTGCCAGCAGCCTCCACCGGGACAGTACTAACTATGGCTACACCTTC	CASSLHRDSTNYGYTF
few	TRBV7-6	NA	TRBJ2-7	TGTGCCAGCAGCTTAGTGGCAGGAGCGGTAACCTACGAGCAGTACTTC	CASSLVAGAVTYEQYF
NA	TRBV5-5	NA	TRBJ2-7	TGTGCCAGCAGCTTGGTTGGAAGGAGTTTCGGCGAGCAGTACTTC	CASSLVGRSFGEQYF
NA	TRBV12-5	TRBD1	TRBJ2-7	TGTGCTAGTGGTTTCGGACAGGGTTCATCCTACGAGCAGTACTTC	CASGFGQGSSYEQYF
few	TRBV12-3/TRBV12-4	NA	TRBJ1-1	TGTGCCAGCAGTTTTGAGAGGGGCACTGAAGCTTTCTTT	CASSFERGTEAFF
NA	TRBV19	NA	TRBJ2-3	TGTGCCAGTAGTAGCGAGCTAGCAACAGGCACAGATACGCAGTATTTT	CASSSELATGTDTQYF
NA	TRBV9	NA	TRBJ1-1	TGTGCCAGCAGCCCTTCTCGCGTAGGGAACACTGAAGCTTTCTTT	CASSPSRVGNTEAFF
NA	TRBV5-1	TRBD1	TRBJ1-2	TGCGCCAGCAGCCCGGGACAGATATCCTATGGCTACACCTTC	CASSPGQISYGYTF
few	TRBV7-2	NA	TRBJ1-5	TGTGCCAGCAGCTTAACTAGATTTAGGGTTCAGCCCCAGCATTTT	CASSLTRFRVQPQHF
NA	TRBV20-1	NA	TRBJ2-1	TGCAGTGCGGGCAGGCCCAATGAGCAGTTCTTC	CSAGRPNEQFF
NA	TRBV5-4	TRBD1	TRBJ1-1	TGTGCCCACAGCGGGACAGGGGGGAACACTGAAGCTTTCTTT	CAHSGTGGNTEAFF
NA	TRBV12-3/TRBV12-4	NA	TRBJ2-7	TGTGCCAGCAGCCTAGGAGGGGTTGGAAATCGCGAGCAGTACTTC	CASSLGGVGNREQYF
NA	TRBV29-1	NA	TRBJ2-3	TGCAGCGTGTCACGCCTCGGAAGGGATACGCAGTATTTT	CSVSRLGRDTQYF
few	TRBV6-5	NA	TRBJ2-5	TGTGCCAGCAGTTTTTCTCTCCGGGCCAACGAGGCCCAAGAGACCCAGTACTTC	CASSFSLRANEAQETQYF
NA	TRBV5-6	TRBD2	TRBJ2-2	TGTGCCAGCAGCTTTGTGGGACTAGCGGGATACACCGGGGAGCTGTTTTTT	CASSFVGLAGYTGELFF
few	TRBV7-2	NA	TRBJ2-1	TGTGCCAGCAGCTTAGCAGGGGAAGGTTTTAATGAGCAGTTCTTC	CASSLAGEGFNEQFF
few	TRBV7-8	NA	TRBJ2-3	TGTGCCAGCAGCTTAAGGACGACAACTAGCACAGATACGCAGTATTTT	CASSLRTTTSTDTQYF
NA	TRBV29-1	NA	TRBJ2-3	TGCAGCTCTGAGAAGGGTGCTGATACGCAGTATTTT	CSSEKGADTQYF
NA	TRBV7-9	NA	TRBJ2-3	TGTGCCAGCAGCCCGACAGTGGGCCCTAGCACAGATACGCAGTATTTT	CASSPTVGPSTDTQYF
few	TRBV6-5	NA	TRBJ1-6	TGTGCCAGCAGTCGGACCGATTTTCGGAATTCACCCCTCCACTTT	CASSRTDFRNSPLHF
few	TRBV7-2	NA	TRBJ2-5	TGTGCCAGCAGCTACACGGGCCAAGAGACCCAGTACTTC	CASSYTGQETQYF
NA	TRBV5-1	NA	TRBJ2-1	TGCGCCAGCAGCCTGGATTGGGGGGAGAATGAGCAGTTCTTC	CASSLDWGENEQFF
once	TRBV7-2	NA	TRBJ2-1	TGTGCCAGCAGCTTGACAGGAGTGGTGGACAATGAGCAGTTCTTC	CASSLTGVVDNEQFF
NA	TRBV20-1	NA	TRBJ2-7	TGCAGTGCTGGCCGCGACAGGACCACCTCCTACGAGCAGTACTTC	CSAGRDRTTSYEQYF
NA	TRBV7-2	TRBD1	TRBJ1-2	TGTGCCAGCAGCTTAGGTTACGGGACAGGGGTTGGCTACACCTTC	CASSLGYGTGVGYTF
NA	TRBV6-1	TRBD1	TRBJ1-4	TGTGCCAGCAGTCTAAAGACAGGGTTTGAAAAACTGTTTTTT	CASSLKTGFEKLFF
NA	TRBV20-1	TRBD1	TRBJ1-1	TGCAGTGCTAGAGCTATACAGGGGACTGAAGCTTTCTTT	CSARAIQGTEAFF
NA	TRBV4-1	TRBD1	TRBJ1-2	TGCGCCAGCAGCCAAGAACCGGACAGGGGAGTACCCGTTAACGGCTACACCTTC	CASSQEPDRGVPVNGYTF